The T cell receptor (beta chain) described here comes from a study of T cell repertoires in cytomegalovirus infection. Study summary: TCR beta signatures that were public indicated CMV infection and matching HLA type.

MiXCR was run by TCRdb on the reads, yielding one entry per CDR3 protein. The repertoire holds about 300,000 distinct CDR3 sequences, with 9.6% as singletons. Findings of the study overall: HLA-C-restricted TCR beta clonotypes specific for CMV led the ex vivo response.

To note about this clonotype: Its target is not known.

CDR3 size: 14 residues. Germline lookup yields CDR1 SGHRS and CDR2 YFSETQ. V lost 5 bases and J lost 7; bases outside the gene matches: 10. The rearrangement links TRBV5-1 to TRBJ1-2; 8 bases agree with TRBD1. Input material: PBMCs. This clonotype originated in a human donor in good health (CMV status not recorded). Some clones in this sample may be carry-over from other donors' samples. The CDR3 nucleotides are TGCGCCAGCAGATTTGGACAGGGTGTGCGTGGCTACACCTTC. Amino acids: CASRFGQGVRGYTF.